The 20 T cell receptor beta chains below come from one sample, sequenced in a study of T cells in Graves' hyperthyroidism and ophthalmopathy. TCR beta CDR3 regions were amplified from RNA. The HTBI primer set drove a first-round RT-PCR of the TCR CDR3. MiXCR was run by TCRdb on the multiplex PCR reads, yielding one entry per CDR3 protein. The sample includes a few hundred thousand distinct CDR3 sequences, 13% to 15% of them seen just once. Sequenced: blood. The receptors shown here come from a woman aged 60-75 years with Graves' ophthalmopathy.

This clonotype has just a few counts. This chain connects TRBV6-1 to TRBJ2-7; no clear D gene. CDR1 is MNHNS, CDR2 SASEGT, per germline. V lost 0 bases and J 8 bases, leaving 8 bases between the germline ends. The CDR3 runs to 12 residues. CDR3 in amino acids: CASSEAARKQYF. The CDR3 nucleotides read TGTGCCAGCAGTGAAGCGGCAAGGAAGCAGTACTTC.

This clonotype has at least ten counts. This chain connects TRBV9 to TRBJ1-1, with a weak D call TRBD1 (5 bases). The ends were cut back, 3 bases at V and 3 bases at J, with 9 bases in the middle. Germline V gene sequence: CDR1 SGDLS, CDR2 YYNGEE. CDR3 size: 13 residues. In DNA form, the CDR3 reads TGTGCCAGCAGCGCGACAGACGACACTGAAGCTTTCTTT. This translates into CASSATDDTEAFF.

This clonotype was observed at least ten times. This sequence joins TRBV12-3 or TRBV12-4 and TRBJ1-5, with D tentatively TRBD1 (5 bases). The CDR3 has 15 amino acids. Deletions cut 6 bases from V and 0 bases from J, with 12 bases between. The CDR3 spells CASSLDSYSNQPQHF. In DNA, the CDR3 is TGTGCCAGCAGCCTAGACAGTTATAGCAATCAGCCCCAGCATTTT.

This clonotype was seen ten or more times. The V call is TRBV11-2, the J call TRBJ2-2, with unresolved D. V dropped 4 bases and J dropped 0 bases, with 15 bases sitting between them. CDR3 length equals 17 residues. CDR1 and CDR2 from the germline V gene are SGHAT and FQNNGV. The CDR3 loop reads CASSSHLAASNTGELFF. CDR3 sequence (DNA): TGTGCCAGCAGCTCCCACCTGGCGGCTTCGAACACCGGGGAGCTGTTTTTT. The full variable domain, in which reference TRBV11-2 and TRBJ2-2 provide the parts outside the CDR3, is EAGVAQSPRYKIIEKRQSVAFWCNPISGHATLYWYQQILGQGPKLLIQFQNNGVVDDSQLPKDRFSAERLKGVDSTLKIQPAKLEDSAVYLCASSSHLAASNTGELFFGEGSRLTVL.

This clonotype was picked up a small number of times. The genes are TRBV7-9 and TRBJ2-2; 13 bases agree with TRBD2. The J segment lost 8 bases and the V segment lost 2 bases, leaving 2 bases of the junction unmatched. This CDR3 comprises 15 residues. Germline V gives CDR1 SEHNR, CDR2 FQNEAQ (reference sequence). CDR3 sequence: CASSLRTSGSGELFF. In DNA, the CDR3 is TGTGCCAGCAGCTTACGGACTAGCGGGAGTGGGGAGCTGTTTTTT. Complete variable domain (other parts from reference TRBV7-9 and TRBJ2-2): DTGVSQNPRHKITKRGQNVTFRCDPISEHNRLYWYRQTLGQGPEFLTYFQNEAQLEKSRLLSDRFSAERPKGSFSTLEIQRTEQGDSAMYLCASSLRTSGSGELFFGEGSRLTVL.

This clonotype was recorded at least ten times. The chain carries TRBV28 and TRBJ2-7, with no clear D. V lost 3 bases to trimming and J lost 1 base, with 10 bases between them. Germline values: CDR1 MDHEN, CDR2 SYDVKM. The CDR3 covers 14 residues. The CDR3: CASSFPQDSYEQYF. In DNA, the CDR3 is TGTGCCAGCAGTTTTCCCCAGGATTCCTACGAGCAGTACTTC. Full variable domain (outside the CDR3, taken from reference TRBV28 and TRBJ2-7): DVKVTQSSRYLVKRTGEKVFLECVQDMDHENMFWYRQDPGLGLRLIYFSYDVKMKEKGDIPEGYSVSREKKERFSLILESASTNQTSMYLCASSFPQDSYEQYFGPGTRLTVT.

J is TRBJ1-1 and V is TRBV29-1; TRBD1 matches 7 bases. From germline, CDR1 is SQVTM and CDR2 ANQGSEA. The CDR3 consists of 16 residues. V dropped 2 bases and J dropped 7; count of bases not matched to a gene: 16. Here the CDR3 reads CSVELRDSEPQLEAFF. CDR3 coding DNA: TGCAGCGTTGAACTTCGGGACAGCGAACCCCAACTTGAAGCTTTCTTT. The full variable domain, rest sourced from reference TRBV29-1 and TRBJ1-1, is SAVISQKPSRDICQRGTSLTIQCQVDSQVTMMFWYRQQPGQSLTLIATANQGSEATYESGFVIDKFPISRPNLTFSTLTVSNMSPEDSSIYLCSVELRDSEPQLEAFFGQGTRLTVV.

Points on this clonotype: A much more abundant neighbour one base away suggests this may be a read error. The chain carries TRBV6-1 and TRBJ1-2; 7 bases are shared with TRBD1. The CDR3 loop spans 12 amino acids. The V gene's germline CDR1 is MNHNS and CDR2 SASEGT. Germline trimming cut 6 bases from V and 7 bases from J; bases unmatched to any gene: 5. The CDR3 is CASSQGGPGYTF. CDR3 nucleotide sequence: TGTGCCAGCAGCCAGGGGGGGCCTGGCTACACCTTC.

About this clonotype itself: This may be a read error, as it is one base from a much larger clone. This sequence joins TRBV3-1 and TRBJ1-1; the D gene is possibly TRBD1 (5 bases). The CDR3 covers 12 residues. The V end lost 1 base, the J end lost 11 bases, and 11 bases lay between the germline ends. Germline lookup yields CDR1 LGHDT and CDR2 YNNKEL (reference sequence). The CDR3 region is CASSQVAGDAFF. The CDR3 nucleotides read TGTGCCAGCAGCCAAGTCGCGGGGGATGCTTTCTTT.

This clonotype was counted many times. The gene calls are TRBV2 and TRBJ1-5; maybe TRBD1 (5 bases). Germline V gives CDR1 SNHLY, CDR2 FYNNEI. This CDR3 is built from 12 residues. V was pared by 4 bases and J by 9 bases, with 10 bases between. The CDR3 here is CASSVGGRPQHF. The CDR3 bases are TGTGCCAGCAGTGTCGGGGGTAGGCCCCAGCATTTT.

This clonotype was seen more than once but under ten times. The chain joins TRBV19 to TRBJ2-7; TRBD2 matches 8 bases. Germline-derived CDR1 and CDR2 are LNHDA and SQIVND (reference sequence). Trimming at V came to 6 bases and at J to 3 bases, leaving 10 bases not matched to a gene. The CDR3 totals 15 residues. The CDR3 region has the DNA TGTGCCAGTAGCAGGGTTACTAGCGGTTACTACGAGCAGTACTTC. It yields the protein CASSRVTSGYYEQYF.

J is TRBJ2-2 and V is TRBV11-2, with 12 nucleotides matching TRBD2. V was pared by 2 bases and J by 6 bases, with 1 base of the junction left unmatched. The germline gives CDR1 SGHAT, CDR2 FQNNGV. The CDR3 runs 15 residues. CDR3 in DNA: TGTGCCAGCAGCTTATCTAGCGGGAGGGCCGGGGAGCTGTTTTTT. It yields the protein CASSLSSGRAGELFF.

This clonotype has only a few counts. This rearrangement joins TRBV4-1 to TRBJ2-7; 11 nucleotides agree with TRBD2. This CDR3 contains 16 residues. V lost 4 bases to trimming and J lost 7 bases; unmatched junction nucleotides: 12. In germline, CDR1 is MGHRA, CDR2 YSYEKL. The DNA of the CDR3 is TGCGCCAGCAGCCCTTCGACTAGCGGGGCCGTGGGGGAGCAGTACTTC. Its protein is CASSPSTSGAVGEQYF.

The rearrangement joins TRBV10-3 to TRBJ1-2, with D possibly matching TRBD1 (5 bases). Germline V gene lookup returns CDR1 ENHRY and CDR2 SYGVKD. Trimming removed 10 bases from V and 0 bases from J, with 15 bases in between. CDR3 length: 14 residues. The DNA of the CDR3 is TGTGCCACCAAGAGGGACCGAGCTAACTATGGCTACACCTTC. The encoded protein is CATKRDRANYGYTF.

This clonotype was detected ten times or more. The chain recombines TRBV30 with TRBJ2-7; 8 positions agree with TRBD2. Germline V gene data show CDR1 as GTSNPN and CDR2 as SVGIG (reference sequence). The CDR3 spans 13 residues. The CDR3 nucleotides are TGTGCATCAACTAGCGGACCCTCCTACGAGCAGTACTTC. Protein product: CASTSGPSYEQYF.

This clonotype has more than one count but fewer than ten. The rearrangement joins TRBV15 to TRBJ2-1; 7 nucleotides line up with TRBD2. V was pared by 5 bases and J by 8 bases, with 3 bases of the junction left unmatched. CDR3 length: 12 residues. CDR1 and CDR2 from the germline V gene are LNHNV and YYDKDF (reference sequence). CDR3 residues: CATSRLADEQFF. CDR3 nucleotides: TGTGCCACCAGCCGACTAGCCGATGAGCAGTTCTTC. The full variable domain, in which reference TRBV15 and TRBJ2-1 provide the parts outside the CDR3, is DAMVIQNPRYQVTQFGKPVTLSCSQTLNHNVMYWYQQKSSQAPKLLFHYYDKDFNNEADTPDNFQSRRPNTSFCFLDIRSPGLGDTAMYLCATSRLADEQFFGPGTRLTVL.

This clonotype was observed at least ten times. The V gene is TRBV20-1, the J gene TRBJ2-3, with D tentatively TRBD2 (6 bases). CDR3 length equals 14 residues. Germline values: CDR1 DFQATT, CDR2 SNEGSKA (reference sequence). V lost 2 bases to trimming and J lost 0 bases, with 9 bases between them. This CDR3 is CSARLSGSTDTQYF. The CDR3 nucleotides read TGCAGTGCTAGATTGAGCGGGAGCACAGATACGCAGTATTTT.

This clonotype showed up just once. The chain carries TRBV20-1 and TRBJ2-2; TRBD2 might be the D (6 bases). CDR3 length: 14 amino acids. V lost 1 base, J lost 9 bases, and 15 bases lay in between. Germline V gene data show CDR1 as DFQATT and CDR2 as SNEGSKA (reference sequence). The CDR3 here is CSARAGVRTRELFF. In DNA form, the CDR3 reads TGCAGTGCTAGAGCGGGAGTAAGAACCCGGGAGCTGTTTTTT.

This clonotype was recorded many times. Written as DNA, the CDR3 is TGTGCCAGCAGCTTCGATAGGACAGGCTACAATGAGCAGTTCTTC. It yields the protein CASSFDRTGYNEQFF. V usage is TRBV7-2 and J usage is TRBJ2-1; 7 bases fit TRBD1. The CDR3 is 15 residues long. CDR1 and CDR2 (germline): SGHTA, FQGNSA. The V segment lost 3 bases and the J segment 3 bases; nucleotides outside the gene matches: 5.

The chain uses TRBV7-2 and TRBJ1-1, with D perhaps TRBD1 (6 bases). Germline-derived CDR1 and CDR2 are SGHTA and FQGNSA. The CDR3 contains 15 residues. The V end lost 4 bases, the J end lost 3 bases, and 15 bases lay between the germline ends. CDR3 nucleotides: TGTGCCAGCAGCTCGAGGACAGTGCGGGACACTGAAGCTTTCTTT. Amino acids: CASSSRTVRDTEAFF.